This T cell receptor beta chain was retrieved from a study of T cells in Graves' hyperthyroidism and ophthalmopathy. Overall study: At the time of initial diagnosis and before any treatment, peripheral blood was collected. General study results and limits: Ophthalmopathy was told apart from stable hyperthyroidism by a 13 V-J model.

At least ten counts were recorded for this clonotype. Its antigen remains unknown. For Graves' hyperthyroidism to be stable, ophthalmopathy could not progress within 18 months. CDR1 is MDHEN, CDR2 SYDVKM, per germline. The CDR3 is made up of 16 amino acids. V was trimmed by 7 bases and J by 3 bases, leaving 22 bases between them. It was RNA transcripts that yielded the amplified TCR beta CDR3 regions. TCR CDR3 regions were first amplified by RT-PCR with HTBI primers. Each CDR3 protein is one row after TCRdb ran MiXCR on the multiplex PCR reads. The sample includes 650,000 to 750,000 distinct CDR3 sequences, about 14% of them seen just once.

The chain is built from TRBV28 and TRBJ2-7; a weak D match, TRBD2 (7 bases). The TCR comes from a woman younger than 30 with Graves' hyperthyroidism. Material: blood. This CDR3 is CASNRVAGPPSYEQYF. Here the CDR3 DNA reads TGTGCCAGCAACAGGGTAGCGGGTCCTCCTAGCTACGAGCAGTACTTC.